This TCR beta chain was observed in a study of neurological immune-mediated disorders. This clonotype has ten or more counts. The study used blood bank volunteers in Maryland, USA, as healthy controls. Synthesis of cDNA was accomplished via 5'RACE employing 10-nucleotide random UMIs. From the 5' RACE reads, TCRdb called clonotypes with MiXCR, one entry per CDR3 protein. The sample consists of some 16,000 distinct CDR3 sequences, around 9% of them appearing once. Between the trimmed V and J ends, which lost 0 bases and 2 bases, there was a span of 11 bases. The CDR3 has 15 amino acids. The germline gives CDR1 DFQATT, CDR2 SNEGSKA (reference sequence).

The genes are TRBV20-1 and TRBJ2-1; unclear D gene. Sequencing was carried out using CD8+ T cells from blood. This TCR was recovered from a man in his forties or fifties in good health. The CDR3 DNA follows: TGCAGTGCTAGAGATCCCCCGAACCCCTACAATGAGCAGTTCTTC. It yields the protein CSARDPPNPYNEQFF.